The next 6 T cell receptor beta chains were all read from a single sample in a study of technical replicates of blood from a few donors. Data came from immunoSEQ multiplex PCR; TCRdb stores just in-frame clones and leaves some out. This table has 65,000 to 80,000 clones, nearly 98% appearing once. The sample taken for sequencing was T cells isolated from PBMCs. These TCRs come from a human donor in good health.

The genes are TRBV9 and TRBJ2-1; TRBD2 matches 11 bases. This CDR3 region has 15 residues. J lost 4 bases, V lost 4 bases, and 4 bases had no gene match. Germline V lookup: CDR1 SGDLS, CDR2 YYNGEE. DNA of the CDR3: TGTGCCAGCAGCATGACTAGCGGGATGTACAATGAGCAGTTCTTC. Amino acids: CASSMTSGMYNEQFF.

The rearrangement joins TRBV19 to TRBJ1-1; TRBD1 matches at 8 bases. There are 15 residues in the CDR3. V shed 3 bases, J shed 8 bases, and the junction held 11 bases outside the gene matches. Germline assignment: CDR1 LNHDA and CDR2 SQIVND (reference sequence). The CDR3, as DNA: TGTGCCAGTAGTATGCTCTGGGGACAGGAGGGGGAAGCTTTCTTT. It codes for CASSMLWGQEGEAFF. Drawing the rest from reference TRBV19 and TRBJ1-1, the complete variable domain is DGGITQSPKYLFRKEGQNVTLSCEQNLNHDAMYWYRQDPGQGLRLIYYSQIVNDFQKGDIAEGYSVSREKKESFPLTVTSAQKNPTAFYLCASSMLWGQEGEAFFGQGTRLTVV.

The chain uses TRBV19 and TRBJ1-5; D unclear. V lost 0 bases and J 12 bases, leaving 21 bases between the germline ends. The germline CDR1 and CDR2 sequences are LNHDA and SQIVND (reference sequence). The CDR3 spans 16 residues. The CDR3 sequence is CASSIDSHGPGRGQHF. CDR3 in DNA: TGTGCCAGTAGTATAGATAGCCACGGGCCTGGTCGGGGCCAGCATTTT.

The rearrangement uses TRBV5-1 and TRBJ2-2, with 8 bases that match TRBD1. From germline, CDR1 is SGHRS and CDR2 YFSETQ. J gave up 6 bases and V 4 bases, and 17 bases lay outside the gene matches. The CDR3 runs 18 residues. The CDR3 here is CASSSIISRDRGPGELFF. In DNA, the CDR3 is TGCGCCAGCAGCAGCATAATTAGCCGAGACAGGGGACCCGGGGAGCTGTTTTTT.

This clone was seen just once. V gene TRBV27 combines with J gene TRBJ1-2, with 8 bases matching TRBD1. The CDR3 has 17 amino acids. Germline loops: CDR1 MNHEY, CDR2 SMNVEV (reference sequence). J gave up 1 base and V 4 bases, and 11 bases lay outside the gene matches. Written as DNA, the CDR3 is TGTGCCAGCAGTTCATATCCCGGGACAGGAGTTAACTATGGCTACACCTTC. Translation: CASSSYPGTGVNYGYTF.

In this sample, this clone turned up once. The gene calls are TRBV6-1 and TRBJ2-7, with a tentative D call TRBD2 (6 bases). This CDR3 contains 12 residues. The V and J ends lost 7 bases and 2 bases respectively, with 9 bases between them. From germline, CDR1 is MNHNS and CDR2 SASEGT. The CDR3 region is CASTRLAYEQYF. In nucleotides, the CDR3 is TGTGCCAGCACAAGACTAGCCTACGAGCAGTACTTC.